One and the same sample provided the 12 T cell receptor beta chains below, sequenced in a study of a mutant IDH1 vaccine in newly diagnosed glioma. Their antigen targets remain unknown. TCRdb keeps only in-frame clones here, not all; method: immunoSEQ multiplex PCR. The table includes around 34,000 clones, roughly 79% detected once. Described time point: week 23, last vaccination. Every vaccine dose comprised 300 ug of mutant IDH1 20-mer peptide plus topical imiquimod. Sequencing used PBMCs, obtained from a glioma patient whose treatment included an IDH1 peptide vaccine. The receptors originated from a man aged 40-49 years with glioma.

This clone occurred a few times. The chain carries TRBV6-4 and TRBJ2-3, with 8 bases that match TRBD2. CDR3 size: 14 residues. V lost 5 bases and J lost 5; bases outside the gene matches: 6. Germline loops: CDR1 MRHNA, CDR2 SNTAGT. CDR3 sequence: CASSHSGDKDTQYF. CDR3 bases: TGTGCCAGCAGTCATAGCGGGGATAAAGATACGCAGTATTTT.

V usage is TRBV7-9 and J usage is TRBJ2-5, with D perhaps matching TRBD2 (6 bases). The tail of the sequence fits TRBJ2-7 better, so the J call may be wrong. This CDR3 has 14 amino acids. Germline CDR1 reads SEHNR; CDR2 reads FQNEAQ (reference sequence). The CDR3 is CASSLYAEGYEQYF. Written as DNA, the CDR3 is TGTGCCAGCAGCTTATATGCGGAGGGATACGAGCAGTACTTC.

This chain connects TRBV7-9 to TRBJ2-7; a possible D gene is TRBD1 (6 bases). V dropped 7 bases and J dropped 0 bases, with 16 bases sitting between them. The germline V gene has CDR1 SEHNR and CDR2 FQNEAQ (reference sequence). The CDR3 has 15 residues. CDR3 sequence (DNA): TGTGCCAGCAACCCACAGGGACCCCTCTCCTACGAGCAGTACTTC. It codes for CASNPQGPLSYEQYF.

The rearrangement joins TRBV28 to TRBJ1-1; the D gene is possibly TRBD1 (5 bases). V lost 6 bases to trimming and J lost 1 base, with 9 bases between them. Looked up from germline, CDR1 is MDHEN and CDR2 is SYDVKM. This CDR3 spans 13 amino acids. The CDR3 spells CASRVGGNTEAFF. The CDR3 nucleotides are TGTGCCAGCAGGGTGGGGGGGAACACTGAAGCTTTCTTT.

The chain has TRBV27 and TRBJ1-1; 8 nucleotides align to TRBD1. The ends lost 5 bases at V and 0 bases at J; junction bases unmatched: 17. The CDR3 is made up of 19 amino acids. CDR1 and CDR2 (germline): MNHEY, SMNVEV (reference sequence). For the CDR3, the DNA is TGTGCCAGCAGTGATAAACCCCCGGACAGGGTACGCATGAACACTGAAGCTTTCTTT. Amino acids: CASSDKPPDRVRMNTEAFF.

V usage is TRBV4-3 and J usage is TRBJ1-2, with D possibly being TRBD1 (6 bases). The CDR3 loop spans 14 amino acids. Trimming took off 0 bases at V and 8 bases at J, with 13 bases between the two ends. Germline-derived CDR1 and CDR2 are LGHNA and YSLEER. DNA of the CDR3: TGCGCCAGCAGCCAAGACAGGGGACTAGGGGGCTACACCTTC. Amino acids: CASSQDRGLGGYTF.

J is TRBJ1-1 and V is TRBV30; a weak D match, TRBD1 (5 bases). V was cut by 0 bases and J by 4 bases, with 9 bases left in between. Looked up from germline, CDR1 is GTSNPN and CDR2 is SVGIG (reference sequence). The CDR3 is 13 residues long. CDR3 sequence: CAWSVRGPTEAFF. CDR3 sequence (DNA): TGTGCCTGGAGTGTCCGGGGCCCCACTGAAGCTTTCTTT.

This clone was seen more than once but under ten times. The chain carries TRBV2 and TRBJ1-5, with D possibly being TRBD1 (5 bases). Germline assignment: CDR1 SNHLY and CDR2 FYNNEI. The V end lost 6 bases, the J end lost 2 bases, and 11 bases lay between the germline ends. The CDR3 runs 14 residues. The CDR3 DNA sequence: TGTGCCAGCAGCTACGACAGTGGCAATCAGCCCCAGCATTTT. It encodes CASSYDSGNQPQHF.

This chain uses TRBV5-1 with TRBJ2-1, with unresolved D. With 0 bases removed from V and 4 bases from J, the gap between germline ends came to 5 bases. The V gene's germline CDR1 is SGHRS and CDR2 YFSETQ. CDR3 size: 13 residues. CDR3 sequence: CASSLATYNEQFF. DNA of the CDR3: TGCGCCAGCAGCTTGGCCACGTACAATGAGCAGTTCTTC.

The chain employs TRBV4-3 and TRBJ2-1, with 7 bases aligning to TRBD2. V lost 1 base, J lost 3 bases, and 3 bases stayed unmatched. CDR1 LGHNA and CDR2 YSLEER come from the germline V gene. CDR3 length: 15 residues. The chain's CDR3 is CASSQVASGYNEQFF. CDR3 nucleotide sequence: TGCGCCAGCAGCCAAGTGGCTAGCGGCTACAATGAGCAGTTCTTC.

The chain recombines TRBV27 with TRBJ1-6; D might be TRBD1 (5 bases). Germline V lookup: CDR1 MNHEY, CDR2 SMNVEV (reference sequence). This CDR3 is built from 16 residues. Trimming removed 2 bases at V and 8 bases at J, with 16 bases between. The CDR3 reads CASSLTGFLGDSPLHF. The CDR3 coding sequence is TGTGCCAGCAGTTTAACAGGCTTCCTAGGTGATTCACCCCTCCACTTT.

V usage is TRBV9 and J usage is TRBJ1-5, with 7 bases that match TRBD1. Trimming at V came to 2 bases and at J to 2 bases, leaving 4 bases not matched to a gene. The CDR3 has 15 residues. The germline V gene has CDR1 SGDLS and CDR2 YYNGEE. The CDR3 reads CASSVTGIGNQPQHF. CDR3 in DNA: TGTGCCAGCAGCGTGACAGGGATCGGCAATCAGCCCCAGCATTTT. Together with reference TRBV9 and TRBJ1-5, the CDR3 gives the full variable domain: DSGVTQTPKHLITATGQRVTLRCSPRSGDLSVYWYQQSLDQGLQFLIQYYNGEERAKGNILERFSAQQFPDLHSELNLSSLELGDSALYFCASSVTGIGNQPQHFGDGTRLSIL.